The entry that follows covers one T cell receptor beta chain sequence. The CDR3 extends over 15 amino acids. Per germline, CDR1 SGHRS and CDR2 YFSETQ. Between the trimmed V and J ends, which lost 2 bases and 4 bases, there was a span of 15 bases. The data belong to a study of blood T cells in healthy people across ages. A sample-barcoded 5' primer and a J-beta primer mix were used in a second PCR of about 7 to 12 cycles. TCRdb analysed the 5' RACE reads with MiXCR anew, one entry per CDR3 protein. The sample lists 1.4 million to 1.5 million distinct CDR3 sequences; around two fifths were seen once. This chain links TRBV5-1 with TRBJ1-1; D is perhaps TRBD1 (6 bases). This sequence was found in a woman under 30 in good health. What was sequenced was blood. The DNA for the CDR3 is TGCGCCAGCAGCTTACAACAGGGCTCGGGCACTGAAGCTTTCTTT. Its protein product is CASSLQQGSGTEAFF.